Following are 29 T cell receptor beta chains from one sample sequenced in a study of blood T cell repertoires in COVID-19. Repertoires were generated with immunoSEQ multiplex PCR, while TCRdb's copy carries only in-frame clones and drops some. The sample lists about 220,000 clones; roughly 90% were seen once. Sequencing was carried out using PBMCs or T cells enriched from blood (not recorded which). The receptors were sampled from a woman in her twenties or thirties who had recovered from COVID-19.

The rearrangement links TRBV4-2 to TRBJ1-6, with TRBD1 identical over 7 bases. Trimming took 1 base from V and 6 from J; bases not matched to a gene: 12. This CDR3 contains 18 residues. In germline, CDR1 is LGHNA, CDR2 YNFKEQ. The CDR3 coding sequence is TGTGCCAGCAGCCAAGGCAGGGCGGAGGGGGCTGGTAATTCACCCCTCCACTTT. Translating gives CASSQGRAEGAGNSPLHF.

The gene calls are TRBV9 and TRBJ2-5, with 11 bases that match TRBD1. CDR3 length equals 16 residues. The V gene's germline CDR1 is SGDLS and CDR2 YYNGEE. V lost 4 bases and J lost 5; bases outside the gene matches: 10. The CDR3 coding sequence is TGTGCCAGCAGCCCCCGAACCGGGACAGGGGGGGAGACCCAGTACTTC. This gives the protein CASSPRTGTGGETQYF. The full variable domain, with the rest looked up from reference TRBV9 and TRBJ2-5, is DSGVTQTPKHLITATGQRVTLRCSPRSGDLSVYWYQQSLDQGLQFLIQYYNGEERAKGNILERFSAQQFPDLHSELNLSSLELGDSALYFCASSPRTGTGGETQYFGPGTRLLVL.

The CDR3 reads CASSQLSSGGADTQYF. CDR3 nucleotide sequence: TGTGCCAGCAGCCAACTATCTAGCGGGGGGGCTGATACGCAGTATTTT. This chain uses TRBV3-1 (or the pseudogene TRBV3-2) with TRBJ2-3; 12 nucleotides match TRBD2. The CDR3 is made up of 16 amino acids. The germline V gene has CDR1 LGHDT and CDR2 YNNKEL (reference sequence). Trimming at V came to 2 bases and at J to 6 bases, leaving 6 bases not matched to a gene.

The chain is built from TRBV13 and TRBJ2-1; D possibly corresponds to TRBD1 (6 bases). Germline V gives CDR1 PRHDT, CDR2 FYEKMQ (reference sequence). Trimming removed 2 bases at V and 7 bases at J, with 12 bases between. The CDR3 is 14 residues long. The CDR3 DNA follows: TGTGCCAGCAGCTTAACAGAGGGGGAAAATGAGCAGTTCTTC. This translates into CASSLTEGENEQFF. The whole variable domain, filled in from reference TRBV13 and TRBJ2-1, reads AAGVIQSPRHLIKEKRETATLKCYPIPRHDTVYWYQQGPGQDPQFLISFYEKMQSDKGSIPDRFSAQQFSDYHSELNMSSLELGDSALYFCASSLTEGENEQFFGPGTRLTVL.

A note on this clone: The junction does not match germline at one end; this may be a read error. The V call is TRBV7-9, the J call TRBJ1-1, with a weak D call TRBD1 (6 bases). This CDR3 is built from 13 residues. Per the germline V gene, CDR1 is SEHNR and CDR2 is FQNEAQ (reference sequence). DNA for the CDR3: TGTGCCAGCAGCCACGGCGTCACAGGGAACGGTGCCTTT. Translated: CASSHGVTGNGAF. Variable domain in full (rest from reference TRBV7-9 and TRBJ1-1): DTGVSQNPRHKITKRGQNVTFRCDPISEHNRLYWYRQTLGQGPEFLTYFQNEAQLEKSRLLSDRFSAERPKGSFSTLEIQRTEQGDSAMYLCASSHGVTGNGAFGQGTRLTVV.

The chain recombines TRBV6-4 with TRBJ1-1; no reliable D call. From germline, CDR1 is MRHNA and CDR2 SNTAGT. The CDR3 is made up of 13 amino acids. Trimming left V 3 bases short and J 1 base short, with 6 bases between. The CDR3 sequence is CASSESPNTEAFF. The CDR3 nucleotides read TGTGCCAGCAGTGAGAGCCCGAACACTGAAGCTTTCTTT.

The V call is TRBV24-1, the J call TRBJ2-2, with 9 positions matching TRBD1. The V and J ends lost 7 bases and 5 bases, in that order; junction bases with no gene match: 7. Germline values: CDR1 KGHDR, CDR2 SFDVKD. CDR3 size: 15 residues. Written as DNA, the CDR3 is TGTGCCACCAGCGCCGGGACAGGGACGACCGGGGAGCTGTTTTTT. This codes for CATSAGTGTTGELFF.

The V gene is TRBV18, the J gene TRBJ2-2, with D perhaps matching TRBD2 (6 bases). The CDR3 has 15 residues. Looked up from germline, CDR1 is KGHSH and CDR2 is LQKENI. The V end lost 8 bases, the J end lost 7 bases, and 20 bases lay between the germline ends. CDR3 DNA sequence: TGTGCCAGCCCCCTTCTGAACGGCGGGGACGGGGAGCTGTTTTTT. It yields the protein CASPLLNGGDGELFF.

The chain is built from TRBV7-2 and TRBJ2-4; D possibly corresponds to TRBD2 (6 bases). This CDR3 comprises 17 residues. Germline values: CDR1 SGHTA, CDR2 FQGNSA. V was clipped by 4 bases and J by 1 base, with 17 bases between them. The CDR3 DNA follows: TGTGCCAGCAGCTCTCACCTGGGGGGTAGGGCCAAAAACATTCAGTACTTC. It codes for CASSSHLGGRAKNIQYF.

This clone has only one observation. The chain couples TRBV5-1 to TRBJ2-1; 12 bases match TRBD2. V was pared by 0 bases and J by 3 bases, with 4 bases of the junction left unmatched. Germline CDR1 SGHRS, CDR2 YFSETQ. The CDR3 is made up of 17 amino acids. CDR3 loop: CASSLALAGGVYNEQFF. As DNA, the CDR3 is TGCGCCAGCAGCTTGGCCCTAGCGGGGGGGGTCTACAATGAGCAGTTCTTC.

The V and J genes are TRBV6-5 and TRBJ2-1, with 12 nucleotides matching TRBD1. This CDR3 region has 14 residues. The germline CDR1 and CDR2 sequences are MNHEY and SVGAGI. V lost 8 bases, J lost 12 bases, and 11 bases stayed unmatched. The CDR3 here is CASGRDRGPAGQFF. The CDR3 DNA sequence: TGTGCCAGCGGAAGGGACAGGGGGCCCGCGGGGCAGTTCTTC.

This clone was counted ten times or more. The chain links TRBV25-1 to TRBJ1-6; D not certain. The CDR3 consists of 13 residues. With 6 bases removed from V and 7 bases from J, the gap between germline ends came to 10 bases. Germline CDR1 is MGHDK and CDR2 is SYGVNS. The CDR3 bases are TGTGCCAGCAGCCAGGATAAAAATTCACCCCTCCACTTT. Translation: CASSQDKNSPLHF.

Regarding this clone: A read error may produce the germline difference seen at one junction end. The rearrangement uses TRBV7-7 and TRBJ2-6; 7 nucleotides agree with TRBD1. CDR3 length: 17 residues. From germline, CDR1 is SSHAT and CDR2 FNYEAQ (reference sequence). Here the CDR3 reads CASSPGTAFSGANVLTF. The DNA for the CDR3 is TGTGCTAGCAGCCCCGGGACAGCCTTCTCTGGGGCCAACGTCCTGACTTTC.

The chain has TRBV7-3 and TRBJ2-6, with 7 positions matching TRBD2. With 1 base clipped from V and 1 base from J, the junction kept 10 bases outside the gene matches. Germline loops: CDR1 SGHTA, CDR2 FQGTGA. This CDR3 has 19 residues. The CDR3 loop is CASSLRSSGSDSGANVLTF. In DNA, the CDR3 is TGTGCCAGCAGCTTAAGGTCTAGCGGATCAGATTCTGGGGCCAACGTCCTGACTTTC.

In this sample, this clone turned up a few times. This chain links TRBV14 with TRBJ1-6, with a possible D match to TRBD1 (6 bases). Trimming removed 3 bases at V and 8 bases at J, with 14 bases between. Germline V gives CDR1 SGHDN, CDR2 FVKESK. There are 15 residues in the CDR3. This CDR3 is CASSHPQGLDSPLHF. The CDR3 coding sequence is TGTGCCAGCAGCCACCCACAGGGATTGGATTCACCCCTCCACTTT.

V and J are TRBV3-1 (or the pseudogene TRBV3-2) and TRBJ2-7, with 9 bases matching TRBD1. The CDR3 is made up of 16 amino acids. Losses at the gene ends were 4 bases for V and 3 bases for J; bases not matched to a gene: 10. Germline CDR1 and CDR2: LGHDT and YNNKEL (reference sequence). For the CDR3, the DNA is TGTGCCAGCAGCCGGGACAGGGCCCAGCGGGGCTACGAGCAGTACTTC. This gives the protein CASSRDRAQRGYEQYF.

This rearrangement joins TRBV9 to TRBJ2-1; no clear D. The V end was cut by 2 bases, the J end by 8 bases, with 11 bases between. The CDR3 covers 13 residues. CDR1 is SGDLS and CDR2 is YYNGEE in the germline V gene. In DNA, the CDR3 is TGTGCCAGCAGCGTCGCTAGTGGTGATGAGCAGTTCTTC. The encoded protein is CASSVASGDEQFF.

V usage is TRBV2 and J usage is TRBJ1-2, with 7 bases aligning to TRBD1. After removal of 7 bases from V and 8 bases from J, the junction contained 7 bases not matched to a gene. The CDR3 covers 12 residues. Germline V gives CDR1 SNHLY, CDR2 FYNNEI. The CDR3, as DNA: TGTGCCAGCACCCAGGGGGGTTTGGGCTACACCTTC. Its protein product is CASTQGGLGYTF.

Concerning this clone: Other DNA sequences within the sample encode an identical CDR3. This chain links TRBV9 with TRBJ2-5, with 9 bases aligning to TRBD1. Germline-derived CDR1 and CDR2 are SGDLS and YYNGEE. This CDR3 comprises 15 residues. Unmatched junction bases numbered 2, after V lost 0 bases and J lost 2 bases. CDR3 sequence reads: CASSVAGTGQETQYF. The CDR3 DNA follows: TGTGCCAGCAGCGTAGCCGGGACAGGGCAAGAGACCCAGTACTTC.

The chain has TRBV21-1 and TRBJ1-1; TRBD1 reflects the table's D call only, with no check against the DNA. TRBV21-1 is designated a pseudogene. This CDR3 comprises 15 residues. CDR3 DNA: TGTGCCAGCAGTATCAACAGGGGCGGGAACACTGAAGCTTTCTTT. Its protein product is CASSINRGGNTEAFF.

The chain combines TRBV6-5 with TRBJ2-2; weak D call: TRBD1 (6 bases). Trimming pared 3 bases from V and 4 bases from J, leaving 12 bases between. Germline-derived CDR1 and CDR2 are MNHEY and SVGAGI. The CDR3 runs 15 residues. CDR3 sequence (DNA): TGTGCCAGCAGTTATAGGCAGGGGAGCACCGGGGAGCTGTTTTTT. Translating it yields CASSYRQGSTGELFF.

This CDR3 reads CASSVRQGGGSGYTF. Here the CDR3 DNA reads TGCGCCAGCAGCGTCCGACAGGGAGGAGGGAGTGGCTACACCTTC. The J gene is TRBJ1-2, the V gene TRBV4-3; the match to TRBD1 covers 7 bases. The CDR3 is made up of 15 amino acids. CDR1 LGHNA and CDR2 YSLEER come from the germline V gene. V was clipped by 5 bases and J by 7 bases; unmatched bases: 13.

V gene TRBV14 combines with J gene TRBJ2-5, with TRBD1 matching over 7 bases. This CDR3 has 16 amino acids. CDR1 is SGHDN and CDR2 is FVKESK in the germline V gene. J lost 5 bases, V lost 0 bases, and 9 bases had no gene match. The CDR3 reads CASSQDFWDSQETQYF. The CDR3 DNA sequence: TGTGCCAGCAGCCAAGACTTTTGGGACAGCCAGGAGACCCAGTACTTC. The full variable domain, its missing parts supplied by reference TRBV14 and TRBJ2-5, is EAGVTQFPSHSVIEKGQTVTLRCDPISGHDNLYWYRRVMGKEIKFLLHFVKESKQDESGMPNNRFLAERTGGTYSTLKVQPAELEDSGVYFCASSQDFWDSQETQYFGPGTRLLVL.

This chain uses TRBV5-6 with TRBJ2-5; 9 bases are shared with TRBD2. Germline trimming cut 0 bases from V and 5 bases from J; bases unmatched to any gene: 11. The CDR3 sequence is 17 residues long. Germline V lookup: CDR1 SGHDT, CDR2 YYEEEE. In DNA form, the CDR3 reads TGTGCCAGCAGCTTGGGTCTAGCGGGGATCACGGGGGAGACCCAGTACTTC. Translation: CASSLGLAGITGETQYF. Using reference TRBV5-6 and TRBJ2-5 for the parts outside the CDR3, the full variable domain is DAGVTQSPTHLIKTRGQQVTLRCSPKSGHDTVSWYQQALGQGPQFIFQYYEEEERQRGNFPDRFSGHQFPNYSSELNVNALLLGDSALYLCASSLGLAGITGETQYFGPGTRLLVL.

The J gene is TRBJ2-1, the V gene TRBV3-1 (or the pseudogene TRBV3-2), with unresolved D. Trimming cost V 0 bases and J 10 bases, with 13 bases left between them. The CDR3 consists of 14 residues. Germline assignment: CDR1 LGHDT and CDR2 YNNKEL (reference sequence). The CDR3 DNA follows: TGTGCCAGCAGCCAAGAATCTGCACTACAAGAGCAGTTCTTC. It is translated as CASSQESALQEQFF.

This chain connects TRBV3-1 (or the pseudogene TRBV3-2) to TRBJ1-1; the match to TRBD1 covers 8 bases. The CDR3 runs to 17 residues. Per germline, CDR1 LGHDT and CDR2 YNNKEL (reference sequence). V lost 0 bases and J lost 4; bases outside the gene matches: 10. The CDR3 nucleotides read TGTGCCAGCAGCCAAGATACCCAGGGGGCGCGGGGCACTGAAGCTTTCTTT. The encoded protein is CASSQDTQGARGTEAFF.

V usage is TRBV6-6 and J usage is TRBJ1-2; 7 bases map to TRBD1. There are 14 residues in the CDR3. Germline CDR1 and CDR2: MNHNY and SVGAGI (reference sequence). V shed 7 bases, J shed 8 bases, and the junction held 13 bases outside the gene matches. The CDR3 region is CASNVQGQSGGYTF. DNA for the CDR3: TGTGCCAGCAATGTGCAGGGACAGAGCGGCGGCTACACCTTC.

This chain uses TRBV7-3 with TRBJ2-3, with a tentative D call TRBD1 (6 bases). This CDR3 region has 15 residues. Trimming cost V 2 bases and J 3 bases, with 12 bases left between them. CDR1 is SGHTA and CDR2 is FQGTGA in the germline V gene. CDR3 region: CASSLGPRGTDTQYF. The CDR3 DNA follows: TGTGCCAGCAGCTTAGGGCCGAGGGGGACAGATACGCAGTATTTT. The variable domain in full, with the rest retrieved from reference TRBV7-3 and TRBJ2-3, is GAGVSQTPSNKVTEKGKYVELRCDPISGHTALYWYRQSLGQGPEFLIYFQGTGAADDSGLPNDRFFAVRPEGSVSTLKIQRTERGDSAVYLCASSLGPRGTDTQYFGPGTRLTVL.

This clone was counted between two and nine times. This chain joins TRBV6-6 and TRBJ2-7, with 8 bases identical to TRBD1. CDR3 length equals 15 residues. With V trimmed by 0 bases and J by 4 bases, 5 bases remained unmatched. The germline CDR1 and CDR2 sequences are MNHNY and SVGAGI (reference sequence). DNA of the CDR3: TGTGCCAGCAGTTACTCAACAGGGGGTGGGTACGAGCAGTACTTC. Translated, it gives CASSYSTGGGYEQYF.